This TCR beta chain is drawn from a study of CD8 T cells in Susac syndrome. This clonotype was recorded once. Reverse transcription of roughly 0.5 to 1 ug RNA used random hexamers. MiXCR, applied by TCRdb to the immunoSEQ multiplex PCR reads, yields one record per CDR3 protein. This sample has 150,000 to 200,000 distinct CDR3 sequences, with approximately 94% found just once. Sequences were obtained from CD4+ T cells from PBMCs. This sequence originates from a human donor with Susac syndrome.

The CDR3 region has the DNA TGTGCCAGCTCCGACCCCCGGACTAGCGGGGGGGTCCAAGAGACCCAGTACTTC. Translating gives CASSDPRTSGGVQETQYF. This chain links TRBV12-3 or TRBV12-4 with TRBJ2-5; 15 nucleotides match TRBD2. V gave up 8 bases and J gave up 1 base; unmatched junction bases: 11. This CDR3 region has 18 residues.